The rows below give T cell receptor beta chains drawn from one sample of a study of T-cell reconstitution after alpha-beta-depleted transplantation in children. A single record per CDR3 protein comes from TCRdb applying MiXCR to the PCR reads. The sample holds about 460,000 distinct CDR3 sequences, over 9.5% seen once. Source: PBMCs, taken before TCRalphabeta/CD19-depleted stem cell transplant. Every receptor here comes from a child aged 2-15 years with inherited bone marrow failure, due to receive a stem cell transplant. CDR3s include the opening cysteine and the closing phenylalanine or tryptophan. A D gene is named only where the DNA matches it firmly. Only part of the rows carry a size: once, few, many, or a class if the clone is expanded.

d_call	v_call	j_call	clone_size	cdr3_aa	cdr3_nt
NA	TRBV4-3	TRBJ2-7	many	CASSQERMAWPYEQYF	TGCGCCAGCAGCCAAGAAAGGATGGCTTGGCCCTACGAGCAGTACTTC
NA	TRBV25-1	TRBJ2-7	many	CASSEQQRADEQYF	TGTGCCAGCAGTGAACAGCAGCGGGCCGACGAGCAGTACTTC
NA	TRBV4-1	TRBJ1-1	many	CASSQGIQGMAFF	TGCGCCAGCAGCCAAGGAATACAGGGCATGGCTTTCTTT
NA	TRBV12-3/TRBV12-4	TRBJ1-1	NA	CASSLGALTEAFF	TGTGCCAGCAGTTTGGGGGCTCTCACTGAAGCTTTCTTT
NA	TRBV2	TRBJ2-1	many	CASSEARGSNNEQFF	TGTGCCAGCAGTGAAGCGCGGGGTTCAAACAATGAGCAGTTCTTC
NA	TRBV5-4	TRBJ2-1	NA	CASSFQRWDRQFF	TGTGCCAGCAGTTTTCAACGGTGGGACCGACAATTCTTC
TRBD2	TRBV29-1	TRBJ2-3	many	CSVVSPGLAGSTDTQYF	TGCAGCGTTGTCTCCCCGGGACTAGCGGGATCCACAGATACGCAGTATTTT
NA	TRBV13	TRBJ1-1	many	CASSPRFRLRAFF	TGTGCCAGCAGCCCACGCTTCAGGCTAAGGGCTTTCTTT
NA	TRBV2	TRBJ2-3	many	CASSELAGTDTQYF	TGTGCCAGCAGTGAGTTAGCGGGCACAGATACGCAGTATTTT
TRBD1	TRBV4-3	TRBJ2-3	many	CASSRRDSADTQYF	TGCGCCAGCAGCCGAAGGGACAGCGCAGATACGCAGTATTTT
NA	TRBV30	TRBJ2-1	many	CAWSVPEWVHEQFF	TGTGCCTGGAGTGTACCCGAGTGGGTTCATGAGCAGTTCTTC
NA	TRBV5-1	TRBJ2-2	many	CASSLELAGPGELFF	TGCGCCAGCAGCTTGGAGTTAGCAGGCCCCGGGGAGCTGTTTTTT
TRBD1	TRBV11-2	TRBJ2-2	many	CASSLIRGRKTGELFF	TGTGCCAGCAGCTTAATAAGGGGGCGAAAGACCGGGGAGCTGTTTTTT
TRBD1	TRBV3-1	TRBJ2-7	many	CASSEGLQGAYEQYF	TGTGCCAGCAGCGAAGGGCTTCAGGGGGCGTACGAGCAGTACTTC
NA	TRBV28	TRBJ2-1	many	CASNMGADEQFF	TGTGCCAGCAACATGGGGGCGGATGAGCAGTTCTTC
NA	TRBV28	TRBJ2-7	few	CASNSPGPLSYEQYF	TGTGCCAGCAACTCACCCGGGCCCCTCTCCTACGAGCAGTACTTC
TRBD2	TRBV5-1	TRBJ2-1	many	CASSPRLAGVAYNEQFF	TGCGCCAGCAGCCCTAGACTAGCGGGAGTGGCCTACAATGAGCAGTTCTTC
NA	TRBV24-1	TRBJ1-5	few	CATSRGAYQPQHF	TGTGCCACTTCCCGGGGGGCCTATCAGCCCCAGCATTTT
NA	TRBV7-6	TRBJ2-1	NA	CASSPRQDYNEQFF	TGTGCCAGCAGCCCCAGACAAGATTACAATGAGCAGTTCTTC
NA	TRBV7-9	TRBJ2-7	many	CASSHRSGLGEQYF	TGTGCCAGCAGCCACAGATCGGGCTTGGGCGAGCAGTACTTC
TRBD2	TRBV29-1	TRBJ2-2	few	CSVGGGSGRRTGELFF	TGCAGCGTCGGGGGTGGGAGCGGGAGACGGACCGGGGAGCTGTTTTTT
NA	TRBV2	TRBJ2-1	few	CASLTVLNNEQFF	TGTGCCAGTCTAACTGTCCTCAACAATGAGCAGTTCTTC
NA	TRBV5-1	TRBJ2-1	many	CASSRREGPGFF	TGCGCCAGCAGCCGGCGAGAGGGACCTGGATTCTTC
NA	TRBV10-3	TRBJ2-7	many	CAIRAGRGSSYEQYF	TGTGCCATCAGGGCTGGGCGGGGCAGCTCCTACGAGCAGTACTTC
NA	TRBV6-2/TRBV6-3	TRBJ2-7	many	CASSYMREQYF	TGTGCCAGCAGTTACATGAGGGAGCAGTACTTC
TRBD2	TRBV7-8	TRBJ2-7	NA	CASSLITSGYEQYF	TGTGCCAGCAGCTTAATAACTAGCGGATACGAGCAGTACTTC
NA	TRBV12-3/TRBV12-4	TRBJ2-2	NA	CASSATGLVGELFF	TGTGCCAGCAGTGCCACAGGGCTGGTCGGGGAGCTGTTTTTT
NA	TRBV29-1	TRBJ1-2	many	CSVEDRDFYGYTF	TGCAGCGTTGAAGATCGAGACTTCTATGGCTACACCTTC
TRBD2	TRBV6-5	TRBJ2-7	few	CASSYPLAGGEYEQHF	TGTGCCAGCAGTTACCCACTAGCGGGAGGAGAGTACGAGCAGCACTTC
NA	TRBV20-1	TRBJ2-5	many	CSARAPLGTQYF	TGCAGTGCTAGAGCCCCTCTTGGGACCCAGTACTTC
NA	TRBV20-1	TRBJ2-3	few	CSAKTVDTQYF	TGCAGTGCTAAGACAGTCGATACGCAGTATTTT
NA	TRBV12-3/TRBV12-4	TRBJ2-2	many	CASSRAGTNTGELFF	TGTGCCAGCAGTAGGGCCGGGACTAACACCGGGGAGCTGTTTTTT
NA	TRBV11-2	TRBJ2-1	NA	CASSLPRNRPEQFF	TGTGCCAGCAGCTTACCCCGAAACAGGCCTGAGCAGTTCTTC
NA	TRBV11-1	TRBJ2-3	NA	CASSRGQEGPLTDTQYF	TGTGCCAGCAGCCGAGGACAGGAGGGCCCCCTCACAGATACGCAGTATTTT
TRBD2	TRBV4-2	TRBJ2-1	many	CASSQDRGLAGGFFYNEQFF	TGTGCCAGCAGCCAAGATCGAGGACTAGCGGGAGGGTTTTTCTACAATGAGCAGTTCTTC
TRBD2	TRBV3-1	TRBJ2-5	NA	CASSPWTSGGETQYF	TGTGCCAGCAGCCCCTGGACTAGCGGGGGGGAGACCCAGTACTTC
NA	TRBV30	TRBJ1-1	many	CAWSGILGHADTEAFF	TGTGCCTGGAGTGGCATACTTGGACACGCCGACACTGAAGCTTTCTTT
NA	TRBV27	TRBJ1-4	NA	CASSMRAVGEKLFF	TGTGCCAGCAGTATGAGGGCAGTGGGTGAAAAACTGTTTTTT
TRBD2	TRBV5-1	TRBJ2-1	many	CASSLELAGGGGDEQFF	TGCGCCAGCAGCTTGGAACTCGCGGGAGGGGGAGGGGATGAGCAGTTCTTC
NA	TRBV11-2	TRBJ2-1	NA	CASSFEGGSSYNEQFF	TGTGCCAGCAGCTTCGAAGGCGGTAGCTCCTACAATGAGCAGTTCTTC
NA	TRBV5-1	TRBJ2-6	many	CASSLASFSSSNVLTF	TGCGCCAGCAGCTTGGCCAGCTTCTCTTCGTCCAACGTCCTGACTTTC
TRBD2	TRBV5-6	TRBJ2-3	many	CASRQGLAGVDTQYF	TGTGCCAGCAGACAGGGACTAGCGGGAGTAGATACGCAGTATTTT
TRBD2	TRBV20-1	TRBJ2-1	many	CSAKEAGFSYNEQFF	TGCAGTGCTAAGGAAGCGGGATTCTCCTACAATGAGCAGTTCTTC
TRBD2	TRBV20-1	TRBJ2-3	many	CSARDWAGAKRDTQYF	TGCAGTGCTAGAGATTGGGCGGGAGCGAAGAGAGATACGCAGTATTTT
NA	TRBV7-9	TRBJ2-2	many	CASNRDLSNTGELFF	TGTGCCAGTAATCGGGACCTGTCGAACACCGGGGAGCTGTTTTTT
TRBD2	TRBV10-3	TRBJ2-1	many	CAISGLAGGYNEQFF	TGTGCCATCAGTGGGCTAGCGGGAGGCTACAATGAGCAGTTCTTC